These 22 T cell receptor beta chains were sequenced from one sample in a study of OX40 agonist ivuxolimab in advanced cancers. Measured with immunoSEQ multiplex PCR; TCRdb has only the in-frame clones, and not every one. Altogether 50,000 to 70,000 clones are present, 85% being singletons, with the ten largest covering around 3%. Material: CD4+ or CD8+ T cells sorted from blood, obtained in a trial of the OX40 agonist ivuxolimab. These receptors were obtained from an adult with an advanced solid tumor such as melanoma, head and neck, liver or kidney cancer.

The V gene is TRBV16, the J gene TRBJ2-1; D not resolved. Germline assignment: CDR1 KGHSY and CDR2 FQNENV. V gave up 0 bases and J gave up 1 base, with 7 bases separating them. This CDR3 has 15 residues. CDR3 sequence: CASSQSLESYNEQFF. CDR3 nucleotides: TGTGCCAGCAGCCAATCCCTAGAATCCTACAATGAGCAGTTCTTC.

The V and J genes are TRBV30 and TRBJ2-5, with unresolved D. The ends were cut back, 1 base at V and 5 bases at J, with 11 bases in the middle. Per the germline V gene, CDR1 is GTSNPN and CDR2 is SVGIG (reference sequence). The CDR3 totals 13 residues. CDR3 nucleotides: TGTGCCTGGAGTGCGGCCCCTAGGGAGACCCAGTACTTC. It encodes CAWSAAPRETQYF. Using reference TRBV30 and TRBJ2-5 for the parts outside the CDR3, the full variable domain is SQTIHQWPATLVQPVGSPLSLECTVEGTSNPNLYWYRQAAGRGLQLLFYSVGIGQISSEVPQNLSASRPQDRQFILSSKKLLLSDSGFYLCAWSAAPRETQYFGPGTRLLVL.

This clone has a handful of counts. Here the CDR3 reads CAVSSGKNTGELFF. The CDR3 DNA reads TGTGCCGTTTCTAGCGGGAAGAACACCGGGGAGCTGTTTTTT. The chain couples TRBV10-3 to TRBJ2-2; 9 bases match TRBD2. The trim removed 11 bases at V and 1 base at J, leaving 5 bases unmatched. This CDR3 spans 14 amino acids. The germline CDR1 and CDR2 sequences are ENHRY and SYGVKD.

V gene TRBV29-1 combines with J gene TRBJ2-2, with 8 bases that match TRBD1. This CDR3 has 12 amino acids. The germline CDR1 and CDR2 sequences are SQVTM and ANQGSEA. As DNA, the CDR3 is TGCACCGGACAGGGGAACACCGGGGAGCTGTTTTTT. Protein product: CTGQGNTGELFF.

The chain couples TRBV5-1 to TRBJ1-2, with D perhaps TRBD1 (5 bases). CDR1 SGHRS and CDR2 YFSETQ come from the germline V gene. V dropped 4 bases and J dropped 0 bases, with 13 bases sitting between them. This CDR3 is built from 15 residues. The CDR3 protein is CASSQGVGSNYGYTF. The CDR3 DNA is TGCGCCAGCAGCCAGGGTGTAGGATCTAACTATGGCTACACCTTC.

V usage is TRBV19 and J usage is TRBJ2-5, with D uncertain. Germline V gene data show CDR1 as LNHDA and CDR2 as SQIVND (reference sequence). V shed 4 bases and J shed 4 bases, with 7 bases lying between them. CDR3 length: 12 amino acids. The chain's CDR3 is CASSTGLETQYF. CDR3 sequence (DNA): TGTGCCAGTAGTACAGGCCTAGAGACCCAGTACTTC. Using reference TRBV19 and TRBJ2-5 for the parts outside the CDR3, the full variable domain is DGGITQSPKYLFRKEGQNVTLSCEQNLNHDAMYWYRQDPGQGLRLIYYSQIVNDFQKGDIAEGYSVSREKKESFPLTVTSAQKNPTAFYLCASSTGLETQYFGPGTRLLVL.

V is TRBV10-2 and J is TRBJ2-5; weak D call: TRBD1 (6 bases). V lost 4 bases and J 3 bases, leaving 9 bases between the germline ends. The CDR3 spans 13 residues. Per germline, CDR1 WSHSY and CDR2 SAAADI. CDR3 loop: CASSVGQKETQYF. The CDR3 DNA follows: TGCGCCAGCAGTGTCGGACAGAAAGAGACCCAGTACTTC.

The rearrangement links TRBV7-2 to TRBJ2-1; D is ambiguous. Germline V gives CDR1 SGHTA, CDR2 FQGNSA. This CDR3 spans 13 amino acids. V lost 3 bases to trimming and J lost 6 bases, with 9 bases between them. DNA of the CDR3: TGTGCCAGCAGCTTGGCCTTCGGCAATGAGCAGTTCTTC. Translating it yields CASSLAFGNEQFF.

This clone occurred a few times. The rearrangement uses TRBV19 and TRBJ2-6, with 11 bases identical to TRBD2. CDR3 length: 19 residues. CDR1 and CDR2 from the germline V gene are LNHDA and SQIVND (reference sequence). The trim removed 4 bases at V and 1 base at J, leaving 9 bases unmatched. Written as DNA, the CDR3 is TGTGCCAGTAGTAACCGACTAGCGGGGTTCCAATCTGGGGCCAACGTCCTGACTTTC. Protein sequence: CASSNRLAGFQSGANVLTF.

In this sample, this clone turned up once. J is TRBJ2-2 and V is TRBV5-1; 9 nucleotides agree with TRBD2. Germline assignment: CDR1 SGHRS and CDR2 YFSETQ. CDR3 length: 16 amino acids. V was clipped by 4 bases and J by 1 base; unmatched bases: 5. CDR3 amino acids: CASSPIAGVNTGELFF. The CDR3 bases are TGCGCCAGCAGCCCCATAGCGGGGGTGAACACCGGGGAGCTGTTTTTT.

The chain combines TRBV7-9 with TRBJ2-1, with D possibly TRBD2 on 6 matching bases. Trimming stripped 3 bases from V and 5 bases from J, with 14 bases between. Germline V gene sequence: CDR1 SEHNR, CDR2 FQNEAQ (reference sequence). CDR3 length: 15 amino acids. Written as DNA, the CDR3 is TGTGCCAGCAGCTTGCCGGGACTGACCCACAATGAGCAGTTCTTC. As protein: CASSLPGLTHNEQFF. Full variable domain (rest looked up from reference TRBV7-9 and TRBJ2-1): DTGVSQNPRHKITKRGQNVTFRCDPISEHNRLYWYRQTLGQGPEFLTYFQNEAQLEKSRLLSDRFSAERPKGSFSTLEIQRTEQGDSAMYLCASSLPGLTHNEQFFGPGTRLTVL.

This rearrangement joins TRBV7-9 to TRBJ2-7, with a weak D call TRBD1 (6 bases). The germline CDR1 and CDR2 sequences are SEHNR and FQNEAQ (reference sequence). Trimming stripped 4 bases from V and 9 bases from J, with 13 bases between. The CDR3 has 12 amino acids. CDR3 loop: CASSSAGVWQYF. The CDR3 nucleotides are TGTGCCAGCAGCTCTGCAGGGGTCTGGCAGTACTTC. Filled out from reference TRBV7-9 and TRBJ2-7, the complete variable domain reads DTGVSQNPRHKITKRGQNVTFRCDPISEHNRLYWYRQTLGQGPEFLTYFQNEAQLEKSRLLSDRFSAERPKGSFSTLEIQRTEQGDSAMYLCASSSAGVWQYFGPGTRLTVT.

The chain employs TRBV11-2 and TRBJ1-1; possible D gene TRBD1, 5 bases. Trimming took off 5 bases at V and 13 bases at J, with 17 bases between the two ends. Germline CDR1 reads SGHAT; CDR2 reads FQNNGV. The CDR3 extends over 12 amino acids. The CDR3 sequence is CASSGGETRLFF. Written as DNA, the CDR3 is TGTGCCAGCAGCGGGGGGGAGACGAGGCTTTTCTTT.

The chain combines TRBV23-1 with TRBJ2-3, with 10 positions matching TRBD1. TRBV23-1 is an open reading frame, and its role is uncertain. This CDR3 spans 15 amino acids. With V trimmed by 4 bases and J by 0 bases, 1 base remained unmatched. CDR3 loop: CASSRQGASTDTQYF. CDR3 nucleotide sequence: TGCGCCAGCAGTCGACAGGGGGCTAGCACAGATACGCAGTATTTT.

V gene TRBV6-5 combines with J gene TRBJ1-4; D remains unclear. CDR3 length: 13 residues. The germline V gene encodes CDR1 MNHEY and CDR2 SVGAGI. Between the trimmed V and J ends, which lost 4 bases and 5 bases, there was a span of 8 bases. CDR3: CASSSTENEKLFF. CDR3 bases: TGTGCCAGCAGTTCCACAGAAAATGAAAAACTGTTTTTT.

The chain is built from TRBV5-6 and TRBJ2-5, with D uncertain. Trimming cost V 4 bases and J 5 bases, with 15 bases left between them. The CDR3 spans 14 residues. Germline V gives CDR1 SGHDT, CDR2 YYEEEE. The CDR3 protein is CASSPVGSSETQYF. The CDR3 nucleotides are TGTGCCAGCAGCCCGGTAGGGTCAAGCGAGACCCAGTACTTC. Combining the CDR3 with reference TRBV5-6 and TRBJ2-5 gives the whole variable domain DAGVTQSPTHLIKTRGQQVTLRCSPKSGHDTVSWYQQALGQGPQFIFQYYEEEERQRGNFPDRFSGHQFPNYSSELNVNALLLGDSALYLCASSPVGSSETQYFGPGTRLLVL.

The chain joins TRBV18 to TRBJ2-1; 8 bases fit TRBD2. Per germline, CDR1 KGHSH and CDR2 LQKENI. The ends lost 3 bases at V and 7 bases at J; junction bases unmatched: 14. There are 17 residues in the CDR3. The CDR3 DNA sequence: TGTGCCAGCTCACCCCCTATACTAGCGGACCCTGGGAATGAGCAGTTCTTC. Its protein is CASSPPILADPGNEQFF.

The chain uses TRBV5-4 and TRBJ1-2; 7 bases line up with TRBD1. CDR3 size: 14 residues. J was trimmed by 5 bases and V by 2 bases; bases with no gene match: 6. CDR1 and CDR2 (germline): SGHNT, YYREEE (reference sequence). CDR3 amino acids: CASSFQGQAYGYTF. CDR3 DNA sequence: TGTGCCAGCAGCTTTCAAGGACAGGCGTATGGCTACACCTTC.

The V and J genes are TRBV10-3 and TRBJ2-2; D not certain. The CDR3 is 16 amino acids. Between the trimmed V and J ends, which lost 5 bases and 4 bases, there was a span of 17 bases. In germline, CDR1 is ENHRY, CDR2 SYGVKD. The CDR3: CAISPTGSRVTGELFF. The DNA of the CDR3 is TGTGCCATCAGTCCTACCGGATCCCGGGTCACCGGGGAGCTGTTTTTT.

The gene calls are TRBV6-1 and TRBJ2-4; TRBD2 agrees at 10 bases. Germline V gives CDR1 MNHNS, CDR2 SASEGT. V shed 3 bases and J 5 bases; nucleotides not matched to a gene: 4. This CDR3 contains 15 residues. CDR3 loop: CASSDRTSGENIQYF. DNA for the CDR3: TGTGCCAGCAGTGACCGGACTAGCGGAGAAAACATTCAGTACTTC.

This clone was seen a single time. This chain joins TRBV7-6 and TRBJ1-3; the D is unclear. Germline assignment: CDR1 SGHVS and CDR2 FNYEAQ. V was clipped by 4 bases and J by 0 bases, with 22 bases between them. This CDR3 has 19 amino acids. CDR3: CASSSKEQPFLSSGNTIYF. CDR3 bases: TGTGCCAGCAGCTCTAAAGAACAGCCTTTCCTGAGCTCTGGAAACACCATATATTTT.

This chain links TRBV5-4 with TRBJ2-3; TRBD1 matches at 11 bases. Germline values: CDR1 SGHNT, CDR2 YYREEE (reference sequence). This CDR3 comprises 15 residues. J was trimmed by 7 bases and V by 2 bases; bases with no gene match: 6. This chain's CDR3 is CASSLGQGARNTQYF. The CDR3 region has the DNA TGTGCCAGCAGCTTAGGACAGGGGGCCCGTAATACGCAGTATTTT.